Included here is one T cell receptor beta chain sequence, with context. This CDR3 has 14 amino acids. The junction had 6 bases not matched to a gene; V was cut back by 5 bases and J by 4 bases. CDR1 and CDR2 from the germline V gene are SGHVS and FQNEAQ. This sample was included in a study of shared clonotypes between healthy human individuals. The method was immunoSEQ multiplex PCR; TCRdb's version includes in-frame clones alone and lacks a portion of them. Here the sample spans over 800,000 clones, 80% to 95% being singletons. CD45RO negativity and positive selection for CCR7 defined naive CD8 cells, a population that excluded terminally differentiated effector memory CD45RA+ cells.

Material: naive CD8+ T cells sorted from blood. This receptor was identified in a man aged 25-45 years in good health. The V and J genes are TRBV7-8 and TRBJ2-5; TRBD2 aligns across 8 bases. The CDR3 here is CASSLGGEGETQYF. CDR3 DNA sequence: TGTGCCAGCAGCCTCGGGGGGGAAGGAGAGACCCAGTACTTC.